The 8 T cell receptor beta chains below were found in one sample sequenced in a study of CD8 T cells in ankylosing spondylitis. Study conclusions and caveats: Seven to nine highly homologous variants made up a TCR beta motif that seemed to typify ankylosing spondylitis blood.

TCRdb reprocessed the 5' RACE reads via MiXCR and lists one record per CDR3 protein. The table records around 450,000 distinct CDR3 sequences, roughly 26% of them present only once. Their antigen targets remain unknown. The sequenced sample consisted of blood, either unsorted or a sorted T cell fraction (not recorded which). The receptor set was obtained from a male donor with ankylosing spondylitis.

This clonotype has only a few counts. The chain carries TRBV2 and TRBJ2-5; 7 nucleotides align to TRBD1. V shed 4 bases, J shed 2 bases, and the junction held 10 bases outside the gene matches. This CDR3 spans 16 amino acids. Germline assignment: CDR1 SNHLY and CDR2 FYNNEI. CDR3 residues: CASSGVTWGQQETQYF. The CDR3 DNA is TGTGCCAGCAGTGGAGTAACCTGGGGACAGCAAGAGACCCAGTACTTC.

This clonotype was seen only a few times. The chain has TRBV10-3 and TRBJ1-2, with D unresolved. The CDR3 has 13 amino acids. Per the germline V gene, CDR1 is ENHRY and CDR2 is SYGVKD. Trimming took off 3 bases at V and 7 bases at J, with 12 bases between the two ends. The CDR3 reads CAISDVQEVGYTF. The CDR3 DNA reads TGTGCCATCAGTGATGTCCAGGAGGTTGGCTACACCTTC.

The V and J genes are TRBV12-3 or TRBV12-4 and TRBJ2-7, with D possibly being TRBD1 (5 bases). CDR3 length equals 13 residues. The V and J ends lost 2 bases and 10 bases respectively, with 15 bases between them. The CDR3 DNA follows: TGTGCCAGCAGTTTAAGGGGAAAAGGGATACAGTACGTC. Translation: CASSLRGKGIQYV.

CDR3 amino acids: CASSLAGGHETQYF. In nucleotides, the CDR3 is TGTGCCAGCAGCTTAGCGGGAGGGCATGAGACCCAGTACTTC. The chain links TRBV11-2 to TRBJ2-5; 8 nucleotides line up with TRBD2. After removal of 1 base from V and 5 bases from J, the junction contained 3 bases not matched to a gene. This CDR3 is built from 14 residues. CDR1 SGHAT and CDR2 FQNNGV come from the germline V gene.

The chain links TRBV3-1 to TRBJ2-7; the D gene could be TRBD1 or TRBD2 (5 bases each). The CDR3 spans 14 residues. V was shortened by 1 base and J by 2 bases, with 9 bases between the two germline ends. Germline V gives CDR1 LGHDT, CDR2 YNNKEL (reference sequence). The CDR3 loop reads CASSQVSGPYEQYV. The CDR3 bases are TGTGCCAGCAGCCAAGTTTCGGGACCCTACGAGCAGTACGTC.

CDR3 region: CSARDLTAGGIQYF. CDR3 bases: TGCAGTGCTAGAGATCTTACAGCGGGCGGCATTCAGTACTTC. The chain couples TRBV20-1 to TRBJ2-4, with D tentatively TRBD2 (6 bases). The CDR3 length is 14 residues. Trimming removed 0 bases at V and 9 bases at J, with 15 bases between. Germline V gives CDR1 DFQATT, CDR2 SNEGSKA (reference sequence).

The genes are TRBV11-2 and TRBJ2-1; no definite D call. CDR3 size: 13 residues. Trimming took 3 bases from V and 9 from J, leaving 12 bases between them. The germline gives CDR1 SGHAT, CDR2 FQNNGV. CDR3 residues: CASSFGDYVEQFF. The CDR3 DNA is TGTGCCAGCAGCTTCGGCGATTATGTTGAGCAGTTCTTC.

The V call is TRBV5-1, the J call TRBJ2-7, with a tentative D call TRBD2 (6 bases). The CDR3 runs to 14 residues. V was clipped by 4 bases and J by 2 bases, with 13 bases between them. CDR1 and CDR2 from the germline V gene are SGHRS and YFSETQ. As DNA, the CDR3 is TGCGCCAGCAGCCCCGGAGGAGGGCCCTACGAGCAGTACGTC. Its protein product is CASSPGGGPYEQYV.